This record looks at one T cell receptor beta chain sequence and its context. The data stem from a study of tumor-infiltrating lymphocytes in oesophageal squamous cell carcinoma. Each CDR3 protein gets one entry after TCRdb re-called the PCR reads with MiXCR. This table holds just over 15,000 distinct CDR3 sequences, approximately 50% found once. The sequencing input was esophageal tumor tissue. The sequence was collected from a male donor with esophageal squamous cell carcinoma.

The CDR3: CASSSNRGLGNEQYF. Here the CDR3 DNA reads TGTGCCAGCAGCTCAAACAGGGGGCTGGGCAATGAGCAGTACTTC. This rearrangement joins TRBV7-2 to TRBJ2-7, with 9 nucleotides matching TRBD1. The V and J ends lost 4 bases and 7 bases, in that order; junction bases with no gene match: 11. The CDR3 contains 15 residues. Germline lookup yields CDR1 SGHTA and CDR2 FQGNSA.